These 32 T cell receptor beta chains originate from one sample sequenced in a study of blood T cell repertoires in COVID-19. The protocol was immunoSEQ multiplex PCR, while the TCRdb copy is restricted to in-frame clones and leaves out a portion. This sample has approximately 81,000 clones, with approximately 89% found just once. Input material: peripheral blood. These receptors originate from a man between 65 and 85 years old with active or convalescent COVID-19.

V and J are TRBV6-6 and TRBJ2-1; 10 bases map to TRBD1. From germline, CDR1 is MNHNY and CDR2 SVGAGI (reference sequence). The junction had 4 bases not matched to a gene; V was cut back by 4 bases and J by 4 bases. The length of the CDR3 is 15 residues. The CDR3 protein is CASSFDRGQYNEQFF. The DNA of the CDR3 is TGTGCCAGCAGTTTTGACAGGGGGCAGTACAATGAGCAGTTCTTC.

The J gene is TRBJ1-1, the V gene TRBV18, with unresolved D. V was cut by 3 bases and J by 2 bases, with 7 bases left in between. In germline, CDR1 is KGHSH, CDR2 LQKENI. This CDR3 contains 13 residues. CDR3: CASSPRTNTEAFF. The CDR3 nucleotides are TGTGCCAGCTCACCGCGGACTAACACTGAAGCTTTCTTT.

The chain combines TRBV7-9 with TRBJ1-6, with TRBD1 matching over 11 bases. The CDR3 is 14 residues long. Germline V lookup: CDR1 SEHNR, CDR2 FQNEAQ (reference sequence). J was trimmed by 10 bases and V by 5 bases; bases with no gene match: 4. CDR3 nucleotide sequence: TGTGCCAGCAGCCGGGACAGGGGGTGGTCACCCCTCCACTTT. Translated, it gives CASSRDRGWSPLHF.

The sample holds one count of this clone. V and J are TRBV7-3 and TRBJ2-7; TRBD1 might be the D (6 bases). Trimming shortened V by 5 bases and J by 5 bases, and 22 bases separated the two germline ends. This CDR3 is built from 16 residues. CDR1 SGHTA and CDR2 FQGTGA come from the germline V gene. CDR3 in DNA: TGTGCCAGCAGCCCAACGCCAAGAACAGGGCCGCACGAGCAGTACTTC. Its translation: CASSPTPRTGPHEQYF.

The CDR3 region has the DNA TGTGCCAGAAGCTGTGACAGTCCGAACACTGAAGCTTTCTTT. It is translated as CARSCDSPNTEAFF. This chain connects TRBV5-3 to TRBJ1-1; D may be TRBD1 (5 bases). TRBV5-3 is known as an ORF, though its function is uncertain. The CDR3 is 14 amino acids. The ends were cut back, 3 bases at V and 1 base at J, with 10 bases in the middle.

The chain joins TRBV10-2 to TRBJ2-3; 8 bases are shared with TRBD2. Germline CDR1 is WSHSY and CDR2 is SAAADI. Unmatched junction bases numbered 8, after V lost 6 bases and J lost 3 bases. The CDR3 is 15 residues long. CDR3 nucleotide sequence: TGCGCCAGCAGCGCGACTAGCGCTCCTACAGATACGCAGTATTTT. Translated, it gives CASSATSAPTDTQYF.

In DNA, the CDR3 is TGTGCCAGCAGCCAGGACAGGAACACTGAAGCTTTCTTT. Its protein is CASSQDRNTEAFF. The J gene is TRBJ1-1, the V gene TRBV11-2; weak D call: TRBD1 (6 bases). V gave up 5 bases and J gave up 1 base, with 8 bases separating them. This CDR3 region has 13 residues. Germline CDR1 reads SGHAT; CDR2 reads FQNNGV.

This clone showed up just once. This rearrangement joins TRBV19 to TRBJ1-5; 10 nucleotides align to TRBD1. The germline V gene has CDR1 LNHDA and CDR2 SQIVND (reference sequence). The V and J ends lost 10 bases and 7 bases, in that order; junction bases with no gene match: 7. The CDR3 is made up of 13 amino acids. The CDR3 spells CATSGTGAQPQHF. The CDR3 region has the DNA TGTGCCACCTCTGGGACAGGGGCACAGCCCCAGCATTTT.

V usage is TRBV7-3 and J usage is TRBJ1-1, with D perhaps TRBD1 (5 bases). The CDR3 totals 11 residues. The germline V gene has CDR1 SGHTA and CDR2 FQGTGA. Trimming cost V 1 base and J 10 bases, with 7 bases left between them. The CDR3 DNA reads as TGTGCCAGCAGCTTAAGCGGGGGAGCTTTCTTT. Translation gives CASSLSGGAFF.

This chain connects TRBV6-2 or TRBV6-3 to TRBJ1-2; D is possibly TRBD1 (6 bases). CDR1 MNHEY and CDR2 SVGEGT come from the germline V gene. This CDR3 comprises 13 residues. The V end was cut by 2 bases, the J end by 4 bases, with 8 bases between. The CDR3 sequence is CASSYGTPYGYTF. The CDR3 DNA reads TGTGCCAGCAGTTACGGGACACCCTATGGCTACACCTTC.

The chain combines TRBV30 with TRBJ2-7; tentatively, D is TRBD2 (6 bases). Germline V gene data show CDR1 as GTSNPN and CDR2 as SVGIG (reference sequence). The V end lost 2 bases, the J end lost 4 bases, and 9 bases lay between the germline ends. The CDR3 contains 12 residues. The CDR3 DNA sequence: TGTGCCTGGAGTCCCGGGGGATACGAGCAGTACTTC. Its translation: CAWSPGGYEQYF.

The chain employs TRBV7-2 and TRBJ1-2; D gene ambiguous. Germline V gene data show CDR1 as SGHTA and CDR2 as FQGNSA. Deletions cut 5 bases from V and 6 bases from J, with 16 bases between. The CDR3 extends over 14 amino acids. The DNA for the CDR3 is TGTGCCAGCAGCCCGTTCCGAGAGTCCGATGGCTACACCTTC. Its translation is CASSPFRESDGYTF.

The chain joins TRBV4-3 to TRBJ1-2, with a weak D call TRBD1 (6 bases). V was shortened by 6 bases and J by 0 bases, with 14 bases between the two germline ends. The V gene's germline CDR1 is LGHNA and CDR2 YSLEER. The CDR3 runs 15 residues. This CDR3 reads CASSRSRGSNYGYTF. The CDR3 coding sequence is TGCGCCAGCAGTCGAAGCAGGGGCTCTAACTATGGCTACACCTTC.

In this sample, this clone turned up once. V gene TRBV11-3 combines with J gene TRBJ2-3; D is uncertain. CDR3 length: 13 amino acids. In germline, CDR1 is SGHNT, CDR2 YENEEA. V lost 3 bases and J lost 2, with 6 bases in between. In nucleotides, the CDR3 is TGTGCCAGCAGCTTTAGCAACACAGATACGCAGTATTTT. Its translation is CASSFSNTDTQYF. Supplemented by reference TRBV11-3 and TRBJ2-3, the full variable domain reads EAGVVQSPRYKIIEKKQPVAFWCNPISGHNTLYWYLQNLGQGPELLIRYENEEAVDDSQLPKDRFSAERLKGVDSTLKIQPAELGDSAVYLCASSFSNTDTQYFGPGTRLTVL.

The chain is built from TRBV11-2 and TRBJ1-3; 7 bases fit TRBD1. The V gene end was trimmed by 1 base and the J gene end by 0 bases; junction bases not matched to a gene: 6. Germline values: CDR1 SGHAT, CDR2 FQNNGV. This CDR3 comprises 17 residues. CDR3 in DNA: TGTGCCAGCAGCTTAGCGCGCAGGGGGACCTCTGGAAACACCATATATTTT. It yields the protein CASSLARRGTSGNTIYF.

CDR3 amino acids: CASSQAGLGSYGYTF. CDR3 in DNA: TGCGCCAGCAGCCAAGCGGGACTGGGAAGCTATGGCTACACCTTC. This rearrangement joins TRBV4-3 to TRBJ1-2; D may be TRBD1 (5 bases). CDR1 and CDR2 from the germline V gene are LGHNA and YSLEER. This CDR3 is 15 amino acids long. The V gene lost 1 base and the J gene lost 4 bases, with 13 bases spanning the gap.

This clone was observed a few times. The DNA for the CDR3 is TGTGCCAGCAGGCGACAGGGCACTGAAGCTTTCTTT. As protein: CASRRQGTEAFF. The V and J genes are TRBV12-3 or TRBV12-4 and TRBJ1-1, with TRBD1 matching 7 bases. The CDR3 runs to 12 residues. The V and J ends lost 6 bases and 4 bases, in that order; junction bases with no gene match: 2.

This clone came up once. The CDR3 nucleotides read TGCGCCAGCAGCCCCACGCGGTCCAGGGGCGCTTTCTTT. This translates into CASSPTRSRGAFF. The genes are TRBV5-1 and TRBJ1-1; TRBD1 might be the D (6 bases). V lost 4 bases to trimming and J lost 11 bases, with 18 bases between them. The CDR3 covers 13 residues. Germline lookup yields CDR1 SGHRS and CDR2 YFSETQ.

The chain joins TRBV4-3 to TRBJ1-6; D unclear. CDR1 and CDR2 (germline): LGHNA, YSLEER. This CDR3 is 13 amino acids long. The germline V and J ends were trimmed by 1 base and 9 bases, with 7 bases remaining between them. The CDR3 DNA is TGCGCCAGCAGCCAAGGACCAGGTTCACCCCTCCACTTT. Its protein is CASSQGPGSPLHF.

The rearrangement links TRBV7-6 to TRBJ2-1, with 11 bases fitting TRBD1. CDR3 length: 19 residues. CDR1 is SGHVS, CDR2 FNYEAQ, per germline. V was pared by 4 bases and J by 1 base, with 12 bases of the junction left unmatched. CDR3 protein: CASSSRGQGAMGSYNEQFF. The CDR3 DNA follows: TGTGCCAGCAGCTCCCGTGGACAGGGGGCGATGGGATCCTACAATGAGCAGTTCTTC. Full variable domain (remainder filled in from reference TRBV7-6 and TRBJ2-1): GAGVSQSPRYKVTKRGQDVALRCDPISGHVSLYWYRQALGQGPEFLTYFNYEAQQDKSGLPNDRFSAERPEGSISTLTIQRTEQRDSAMYRCASSSRGQGAMGSYNEQFFGPGTRLTVL.

The chain links TRBV9 to TRBJ2-1; TRBD2 matches at 9 bases. The CDR3 length is 15 residues. In germline, CDR1 is SGDLS, CDR2 YYNGEE. J lost 1 base, V lost 1 base, and 0 bases had no gene match. CDR3 in DNA: TGTGCCAGCAGCGTACTAGCGGGGTCCTACAATGAGCAGTTCTTC. It encodes CASSVLAGSYNEQFF. Looking up the rest from reference TRBV9 and TRBJ2-1 gives the full variable domain: DSGVTQTPKHLITATGQRVTLRCSPRSGDLSVYWYQQSLDQGLQFLIQYYNGEERAKGNILERFSAQQFPDLHSELNLSSLELGDSALYFCASSVLAGSYNEQFFGPGTRLTVL.

The V call is TRBV14, the J call TRBJ2-1, with TRBD1 identical over 7 bases. Germline CDR1 is SGHDN and CDR2 is FVKESK. J gave up 4 bases and V 4 bases, and 1 base lay outside the gene matches. There are 13 residues in the CDR3. The CDR3 DNA follows: TGTGCCAGCAGCCTACAGGGGTACAATGAGCAGTTCTTC. Translated: CASSLQGYNEQFF.

In regard to this clone: Other DNA sequences in the sample encode the same CDR3. The chain recombines TRBV4-3 with TRBJ2-1; D may be TRBD1 (5 bases). Trimming took 0 bases from V and 4 from J, leaving 10 bases between them. CDR1 and CDR2 from the germline V gene are LGHNA and YSLEER. This CDR3 has 15 residues. The DNA of the CDR3 is TGCGCCAGCAGCCAAGACAGGGTCTCTTACAATGAGCAGTTCTTC. It codes for CASSQDRVSYNEQFF.

The rearrangement links TRBV6-6 to TRBJ1-4; no definite D call. Germline V CDR1 and CDR2: MNHNY, SVGAGI (reference sequence). This CDR3 spans 16 amino acids. Trimming left V 0 bases short and J 4 bases short, with 12 bases between. The CDR3 protein is CASSYSWAADNEKLFF. CDR3 bases: TGTGCCAGCAGTTACTCGTGGGCAGCTGATAATGAAAAACTGTTTTTT.

The chain uses TRBV6-5 and TRBJ1-6, with a possible D match to TRBD1 (6 bases). The germline V gene has CDR1 MNHEY and CDR2 SVGAGI. V lost 7 bases to trimming and J lost 7 bases, with 8 bases between them. The CDR3 is made up of 12 amino acids. The CDR3 sequence: CASKQGNSPLHF. CDR3 nucleotides: TGTGCCAGCAAACAGGGAAATTCACCCCTCCACTTT.

J is TRBJ2-2 and V is TRBV25-1, with 9 positions matching TRBD1. Germline V gives CDR1 MGHDK, CDR2 SYGVNS. V was clipped by 4 bases and J by 3 bases; unmatched bases: 3. The CDR3 extends over 15 amino acids. The CDR3 sequence: CASSGGDRDTGELFF. The CDR3 DNA reads as TGTGCCAGCAGTGGAGGGGACAGGGACACCGGGGAGCTGTTTTTT. The complete variable domain, with remaining parts taken from reference TRBV25-1 and TRBJ2-2, reads EADIYQTPRYLVIGTGKKITLECSQTMGHDKMYWYQQDPGMELHLIHYSYGVNSTEKGDLSSESTVSRIRTEHFPLTLESARPSHTSQYLCASSGGDRDTGELFFGEGSRLTVL.

The chain uses TRBV29-1 and TRBJ1-1; D might be TRBD1 (6 bases). V dropped 4 bases and J dropped 10 bases, with 28 bases sitting between them. In germline, CDR1 is SQVTM, CDR2 ANQGSEA. The CDR3 totals 16 residues. The CDR3 DNA follows: TGCAGCGTTGCCACTGGGACACCGGTTCAAGGGATCGGAGCTTTCTTT. Protein product: CSVATGTPVQGIGAFF.

The chain has TRBV4-2 and TRBJ1-3; 8 bases line up with TRBD1. Germline V gene sequence: CDR1 LGHNA, CDR2 YNFKEQ. V lost 4 bases and J lost 0; bases outside the gene matches: 17. The CDR3 has 20 residues. The CDR3 protein is CASSPSRGTGFTHSGNTIYF. The CDR3 region has the DNA TGTGCCAGCAGCCCCTCTAGAGGGACAGGTTTTACTCACTCTGGAAACACCATATATTTT.

The chain employs TRBV28 and TRBJ1-2; TRBD1 matches at 10 bases. The length of the CDR3 is 20 residues. Per germline, CDR1 MDHEN and CDR2 SYDVKM. V dropped 3 bases and J dropped 3; count of bases not matched to a gene: 19. DNA for the CDR3: TGTGCCAGCAGTTTCCTCTCCGACAGGGGGCTAGGGAGACTACACTATGGCTACACCTTC. Translated, it gives CASSFLSDRGLGRLHYGYTF.

The chain recombines TRBV9 with TRBJ1-1; possible D gene TRBD1, 5 bases. The CDR3 extends over 14 amino acids. Trimming stripped 1 base from V and 0 bases from J, with 7 bases between. Per the germline V gene, CDR1 is SGDLS and CDR2 is YYNGEE. The CDR3 here is CASSVTGLNTEAFF. CDR3 DNA: TGTGCCAGCAGCGTAACAGGCTTGAACACTGAAGCTTTCTTT.

The rearrangement links TRBV6-5 to TRBJ1-3; 7 nucleotides align to TRBD1. The germline gives CDR1 MNHEY, CDR2 SVGAGI. The CDR3 length is 15 residues. V lost 5 bases and J lost 2; bases outside the gene matches: 6. CDR3 loop: CASSPITGAGNTIYF. CDR3 nucleotides: TGTGCCAGCAGTCCCATCACAGGGGCTGGAAACACCATATATTTT.

This clone was seen a single time. This chain connects TRBV5-1 to TRBJ1-6, with 12 positions matching TRBD1. V shed 5 bases, J shed 4 bases, and the junction held 7 bases outside the gene matches. The V gene's germline CDR1 is SGHRS and CDR2 YFSETQ. The CDR3 spans 17 residues. The CDR3 loop reads CASRGTGGAGYNSPLHF. The CDR3 DNA follows: TGCGCCAGCAGAGGGACAGGGGGCGCAGGGTATAATTCACCCCTCCACTTT.